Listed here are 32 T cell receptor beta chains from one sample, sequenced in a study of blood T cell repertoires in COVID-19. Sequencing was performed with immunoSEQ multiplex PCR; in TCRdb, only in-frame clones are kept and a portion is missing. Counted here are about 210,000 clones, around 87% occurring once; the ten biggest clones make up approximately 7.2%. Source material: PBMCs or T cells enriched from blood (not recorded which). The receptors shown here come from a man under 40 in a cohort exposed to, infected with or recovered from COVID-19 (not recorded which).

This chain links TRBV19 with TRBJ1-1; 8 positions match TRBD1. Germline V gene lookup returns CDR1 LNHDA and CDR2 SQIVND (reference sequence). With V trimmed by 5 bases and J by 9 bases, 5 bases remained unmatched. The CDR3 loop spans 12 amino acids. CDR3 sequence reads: CASSQGAWKAFF. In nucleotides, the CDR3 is TGTGCCAGTAGTCAGGGGGCTTGGAAAGCTTTCTTT. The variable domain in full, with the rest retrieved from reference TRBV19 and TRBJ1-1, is DGGITQSPKYLFRKEGQNVTLSCEQNLNHDAMYWYRQDPGQGLRLIYYSQIVNDFQKGDIAEGYSVSREKKESFPLTVTSAQKNPTAFYLCASSQGAWKAFFGQGTRLTVV.

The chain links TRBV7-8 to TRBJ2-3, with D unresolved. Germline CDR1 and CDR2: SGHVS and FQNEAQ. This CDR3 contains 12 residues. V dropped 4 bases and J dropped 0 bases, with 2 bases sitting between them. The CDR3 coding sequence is TGTGCCAGCAGCTCTAGCACAGATACGCAGTATTTT. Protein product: CASSSSTDTQYF. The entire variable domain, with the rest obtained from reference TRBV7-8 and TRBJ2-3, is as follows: GAGVSQSPRYKVAKRGQDVALRCDPISGHVSLFWYQQALGQGPEFLTYFQNEAQLDKSGLPSDRFFAERPEGSVSTLKIQRTQQEDSAVYLCASSSSTDTQYFGPGTRLTVL.

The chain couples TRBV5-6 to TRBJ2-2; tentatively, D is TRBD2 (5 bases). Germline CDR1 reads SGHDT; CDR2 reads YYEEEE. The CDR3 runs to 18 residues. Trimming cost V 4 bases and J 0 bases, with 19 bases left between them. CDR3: CASSPRQRWIANTGELFF. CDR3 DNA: TGTGCCAGCAGCCCCCGGCAGCGGTGGATCGCGAACACCGGGGAGCTGTTTTTT.

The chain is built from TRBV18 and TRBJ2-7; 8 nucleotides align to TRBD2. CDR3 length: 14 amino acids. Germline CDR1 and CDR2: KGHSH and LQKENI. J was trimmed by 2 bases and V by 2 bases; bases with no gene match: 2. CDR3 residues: CASSPERGTYEQYF. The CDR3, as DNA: TGTGCCAGCTCACCAGAGCGGGGGACCTACGAGCAGTACTTC. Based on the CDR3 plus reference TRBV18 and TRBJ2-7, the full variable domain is NAGVMQNPRHLVRRRGQEARLRCSPMKGHSHVYWYRQLPEEGLKFMVYLQKENIIDESGMPKERFSAEFPKEGPSILRIQQVVRGDSAAYFCASSPERGTYEQYFGPGTRLTVT.

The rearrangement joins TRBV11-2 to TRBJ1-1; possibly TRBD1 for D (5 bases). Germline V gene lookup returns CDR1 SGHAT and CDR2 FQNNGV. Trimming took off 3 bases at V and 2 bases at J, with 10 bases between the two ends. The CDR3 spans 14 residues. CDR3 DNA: TGTGCCAGCAGCTTGGACCAGGGTAACACTGAAGCTTTCTTT. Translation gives CASSLDQGNTEAFF.

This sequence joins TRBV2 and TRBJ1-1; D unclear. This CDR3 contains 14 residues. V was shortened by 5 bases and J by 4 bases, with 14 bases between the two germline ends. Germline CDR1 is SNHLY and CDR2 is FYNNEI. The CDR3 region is CASSRGEGSTEAFF. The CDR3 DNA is TGTGCCAGCAGTCGAGGCGAGGGAAGCACTGAAGCTTTCTTT.

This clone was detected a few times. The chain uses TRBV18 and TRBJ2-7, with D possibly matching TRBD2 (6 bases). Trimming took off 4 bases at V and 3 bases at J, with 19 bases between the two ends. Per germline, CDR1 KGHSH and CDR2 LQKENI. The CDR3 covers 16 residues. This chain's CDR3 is CASSRHAAGTDYEQYF. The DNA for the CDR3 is TGTGCCAGCTCACGCCACGCGGCAGGGACTGACTACGAGCAGTACTTC.

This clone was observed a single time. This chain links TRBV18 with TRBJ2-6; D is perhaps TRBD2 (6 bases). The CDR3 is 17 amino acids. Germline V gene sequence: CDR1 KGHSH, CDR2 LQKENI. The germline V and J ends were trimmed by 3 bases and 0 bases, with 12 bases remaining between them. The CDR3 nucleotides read TGTGCCAGCTCACCCGCGGTAGCGGCCTCTGGGGCCAACGTCCTGACTTTC. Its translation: CASSPAVAASGANVLTF.

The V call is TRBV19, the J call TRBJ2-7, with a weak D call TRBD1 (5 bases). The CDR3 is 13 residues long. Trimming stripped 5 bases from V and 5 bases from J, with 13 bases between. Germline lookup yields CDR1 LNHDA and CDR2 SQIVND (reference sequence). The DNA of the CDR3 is TGTGCCAGTAGTGTATTTACAGGTAACGAGCAGTACTTC. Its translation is CASSVFTGNEQYF.

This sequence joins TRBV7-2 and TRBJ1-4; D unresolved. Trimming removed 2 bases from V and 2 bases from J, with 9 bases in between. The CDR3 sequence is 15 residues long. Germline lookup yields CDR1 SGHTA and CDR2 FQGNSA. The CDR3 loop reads CASSLSSLTNEKLFF. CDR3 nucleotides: TGTGCCAGCAGCTTAAGCTCACTTACTAATGAAAAACTGTTTTTT.

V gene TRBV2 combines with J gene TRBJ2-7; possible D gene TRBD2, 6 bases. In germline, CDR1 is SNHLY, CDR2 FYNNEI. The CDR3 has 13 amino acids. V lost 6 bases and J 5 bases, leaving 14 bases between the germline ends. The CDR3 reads CASSLEGGNEQYF. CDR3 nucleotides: TGTGCCAGCAGCCTGGAGGGCGGGAACGAGCAGTACTTC.

The CDR3 loop is CASSDSSSGTGQNQPQHF. The CDR3 nucleotides are TGTGCCAGCAGCGACAGTTCCTCTGGGACAGGGCAAAATCAGCCCCAGCATTTT. The chain combines TRBV4-2 with TRBJ1-5, with 9 bases fitting TRBD1. Trimming at V came to 5 bases and at J to 4 bases, leaving 15 bases not matched to a gene. Per the germline V gene, CDR1 is LGHNA and CDR2 is YNFKEQ. The CDR3 is made up of 18 amino acids.

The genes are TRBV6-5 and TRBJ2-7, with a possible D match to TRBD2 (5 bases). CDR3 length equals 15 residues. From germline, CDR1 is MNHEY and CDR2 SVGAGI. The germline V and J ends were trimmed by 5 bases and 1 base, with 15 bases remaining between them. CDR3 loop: CASSNLGKESYEQYF. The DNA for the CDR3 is TGTGCCAGCAGTAACCTCGGGAAGGAATCCTACGAGCAGTACTTC.

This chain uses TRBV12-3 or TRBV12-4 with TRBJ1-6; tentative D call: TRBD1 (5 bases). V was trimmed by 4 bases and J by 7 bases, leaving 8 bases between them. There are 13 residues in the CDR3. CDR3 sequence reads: CASSSKGNSPLHF. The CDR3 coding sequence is TGTGCCAGCAGTTCAAAGGGGAATTCACCCCTCCACTTT.

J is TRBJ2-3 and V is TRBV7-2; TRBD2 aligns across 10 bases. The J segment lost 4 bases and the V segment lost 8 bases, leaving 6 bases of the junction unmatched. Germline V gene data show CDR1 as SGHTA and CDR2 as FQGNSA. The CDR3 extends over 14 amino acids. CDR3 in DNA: TGTGCCAGCCTAAGCGGGAGGGCCGCAGATACGCAGTATTTT. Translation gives CASLSGRAADTQYF. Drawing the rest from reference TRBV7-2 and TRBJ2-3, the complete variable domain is GAGVSQSPSNKVTEKGKDVELRCDPISGHTALYWYRQSLGQGLEFLIYFQGNSAPDKSGLPSDRFSAERTGGSVSTLTIQRTQQEDSAVYLCASLSGRAADTQYFGPGTRLTVL.

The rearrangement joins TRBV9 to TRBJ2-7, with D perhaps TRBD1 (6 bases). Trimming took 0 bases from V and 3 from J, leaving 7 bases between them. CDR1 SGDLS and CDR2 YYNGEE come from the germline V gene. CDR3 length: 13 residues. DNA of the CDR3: TGTGCCAGCAGCGTAGAGGGACACTACGAGCAGTACTTC. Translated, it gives CASSVEGHYEQYF.

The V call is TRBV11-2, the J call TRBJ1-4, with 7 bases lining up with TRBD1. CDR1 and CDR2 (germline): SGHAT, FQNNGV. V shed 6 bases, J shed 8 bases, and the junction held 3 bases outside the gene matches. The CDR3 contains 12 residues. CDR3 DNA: TGTGCCAGCAGGATGACAGGGGAAAAACTGTTTTTT. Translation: CASRMTGEKLFF.

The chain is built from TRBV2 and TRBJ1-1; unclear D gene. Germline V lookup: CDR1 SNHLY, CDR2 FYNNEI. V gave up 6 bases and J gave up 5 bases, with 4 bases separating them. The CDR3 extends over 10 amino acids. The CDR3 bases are TGTGCCAGCAGGGAGACTGAAGCTTTCTTT. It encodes CASRETEAFF.

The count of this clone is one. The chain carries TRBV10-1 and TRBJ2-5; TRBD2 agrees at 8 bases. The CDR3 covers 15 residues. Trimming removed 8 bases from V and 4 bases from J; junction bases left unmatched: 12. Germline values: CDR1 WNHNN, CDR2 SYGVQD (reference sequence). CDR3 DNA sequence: TGCGCCAGCCCCTATCCCAGCGGGAGTCTAGAGACCCAGTACTTC. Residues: CASPYPSGSLETQYF.

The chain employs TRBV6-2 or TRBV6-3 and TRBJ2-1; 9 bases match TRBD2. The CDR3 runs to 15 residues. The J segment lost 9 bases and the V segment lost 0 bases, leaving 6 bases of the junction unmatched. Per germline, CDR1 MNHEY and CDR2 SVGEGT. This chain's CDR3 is CASSYSVAGGTEQFF. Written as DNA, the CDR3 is TGTGCCAGCAGTTACTCGGTGGCGGGAGGGACTGAGCAGTTCTTC.

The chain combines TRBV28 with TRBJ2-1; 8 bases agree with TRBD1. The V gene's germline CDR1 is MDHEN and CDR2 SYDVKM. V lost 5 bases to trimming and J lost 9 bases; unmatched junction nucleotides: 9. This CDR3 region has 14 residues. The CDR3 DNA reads TGTGCCAGCAGTGCTCTTGGCAGGGGGCTTGAGCAGTTCTTC. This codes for CASSALGRGLEQFF.

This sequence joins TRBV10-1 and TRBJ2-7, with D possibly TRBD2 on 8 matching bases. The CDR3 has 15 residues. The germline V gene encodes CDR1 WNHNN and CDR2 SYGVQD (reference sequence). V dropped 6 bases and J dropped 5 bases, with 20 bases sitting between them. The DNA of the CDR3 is TGCGCCAGCAGCGGGGGGGAGACAGGGAGCAACGAGCAGTACTTC. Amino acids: CASSGGETGSNEQYF.

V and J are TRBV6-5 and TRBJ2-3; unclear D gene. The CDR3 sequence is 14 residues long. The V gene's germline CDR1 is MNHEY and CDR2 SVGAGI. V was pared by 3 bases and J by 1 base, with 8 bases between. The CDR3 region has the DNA TGTGCCAGCAGTTATGGGCAGGGCACAGATACGCAGTATTTT. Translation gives CASSYGQGTDTQYF.

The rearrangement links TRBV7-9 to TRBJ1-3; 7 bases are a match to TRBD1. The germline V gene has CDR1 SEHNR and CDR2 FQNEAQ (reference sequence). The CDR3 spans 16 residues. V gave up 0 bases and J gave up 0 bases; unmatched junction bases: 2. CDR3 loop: CASSLAGQFSGNTIYF. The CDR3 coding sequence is TGTGCCAGCAGCTTAGCGGGACAGTTCTCTGGAAACACCATATATTTT.

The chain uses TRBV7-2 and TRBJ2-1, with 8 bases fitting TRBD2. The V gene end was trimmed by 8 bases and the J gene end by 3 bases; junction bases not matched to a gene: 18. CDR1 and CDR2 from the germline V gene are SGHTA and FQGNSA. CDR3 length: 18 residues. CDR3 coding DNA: TGTGCCAGCCACCCTAGGTGGGCTAGCGGGCATATCTACAATGAGCAGTTCTTC. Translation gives CASHPRWASGHIYNEQFF.

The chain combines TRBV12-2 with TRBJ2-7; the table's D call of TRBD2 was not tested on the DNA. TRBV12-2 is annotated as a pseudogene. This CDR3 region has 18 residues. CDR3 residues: CASRSLPERLAGMYEQYF. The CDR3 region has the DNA TGTGCAAGTCGCTCTCTTCCGGAGCGACTAGCGGGAATGTACGAGCAGTACTTC.

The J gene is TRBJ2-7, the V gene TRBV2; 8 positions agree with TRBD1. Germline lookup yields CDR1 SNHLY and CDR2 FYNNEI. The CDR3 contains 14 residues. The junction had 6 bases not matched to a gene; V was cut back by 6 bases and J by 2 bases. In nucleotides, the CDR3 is TGTGCCAGCAGGAAGGGACAGGCTACCTACGAGCAGTACTTC. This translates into CASRKGQATYEQYF.

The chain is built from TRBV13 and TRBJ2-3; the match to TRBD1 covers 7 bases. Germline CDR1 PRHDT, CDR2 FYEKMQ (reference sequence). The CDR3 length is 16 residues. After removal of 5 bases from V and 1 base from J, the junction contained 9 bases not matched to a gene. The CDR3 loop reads CASSGGKGQGTDTQYF. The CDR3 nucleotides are TGTGCCAGCAGCGGGGGAAAAGGACAGGGCACAGATACGCAGTATTTT.

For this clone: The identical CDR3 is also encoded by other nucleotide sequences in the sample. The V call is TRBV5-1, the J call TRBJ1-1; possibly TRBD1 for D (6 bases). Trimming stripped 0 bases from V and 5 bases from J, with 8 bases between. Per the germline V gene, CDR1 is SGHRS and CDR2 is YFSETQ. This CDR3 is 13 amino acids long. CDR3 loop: CASSLGRGTEAFF. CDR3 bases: TGCGCCAGCAGCTTGGGCAGGGGAACTGAAGCTTTCTTT. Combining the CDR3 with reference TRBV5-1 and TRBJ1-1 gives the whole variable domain KAGVTQTPRYLIKTRGQQVTLSCSPISGHRSVSWYQQTPGQGLQFLFEYFSETQRNKGNFPGRFSGRQFSNSRSEMNVSTLELGDSALYLCASSLGRGTEAFFGQGTRLTVV.

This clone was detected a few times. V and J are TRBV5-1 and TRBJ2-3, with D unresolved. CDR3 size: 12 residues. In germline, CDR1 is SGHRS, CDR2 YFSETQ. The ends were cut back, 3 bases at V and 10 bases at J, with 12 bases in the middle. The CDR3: CASSSSGTAQYF. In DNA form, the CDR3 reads TGCGCCAGCAGCTCGTCCGGCACAGCGCAGTATTTT.

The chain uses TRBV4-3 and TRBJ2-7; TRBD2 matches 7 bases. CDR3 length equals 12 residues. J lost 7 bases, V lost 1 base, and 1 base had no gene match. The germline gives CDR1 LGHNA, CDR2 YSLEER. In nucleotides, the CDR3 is TGCGCCAGCAGCCAAGCCGGGGGGGAGCAGTACTTC. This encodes CASSQAGGEQYF.

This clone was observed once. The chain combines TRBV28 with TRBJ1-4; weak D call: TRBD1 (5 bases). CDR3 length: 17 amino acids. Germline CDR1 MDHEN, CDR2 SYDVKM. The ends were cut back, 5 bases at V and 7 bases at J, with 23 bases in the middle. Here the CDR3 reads CASSPQPGGLLGEKLFF. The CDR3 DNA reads TGTGCCAGCAGTCCCCAGCCCGGGGGACTTTTGGGTGAAAAACTGTTTTTT.